One sample yielded the 11 T cell receptor beta chains listed below, sequenced in a study of blood T cells in healthy people across ages. A sample-barcoded 5' primer and a J-beta primer mix were used in a second PCR of roughly 7 to 11 cycles. MiXCR, applied by TCRdb to the 5' RACE reads, yields one record per CDR3 protein. Among around 1,800,000 distinct CDR3 sequences listed, around 40% were seen once. Sequencing used blood. The receptors originated from a human donor in good health.

The gene calls are TRBV12-3 or TRBV12-4 and TRBJ2-1; 7 bases are a match to TRBD1. With 4 bases clipped from V and 3 bases from J, the junction kept 3 bases outside the gene matches. The CDR3 is 14 amino acids. The CDR3 here is CASSSDRFYNEQFF. The CDR3 nucleotides are TGTGCCAGCAGTTCGGACAGGTTCTACAATGAGCAGTTCTTC.

The chain uses TRBV21-1 and TRBJ2-4; the D call of TRBD1 is as the table states it, not checked on the DNA. The tail of the sequence fits TRBJ2-7 better, so the J call may be wrong. TRBV21-1 is labeled a pseudogene. The CDR3 has 16 amino acids. The CDR3 is CASSNQGQGEPYEQYF. CDR3 nucleotide sequence: TGTGCCAGCAGCAACCAGGGACAGGGGGAGCCCTACGAGCAGTACTTC.

This chain joins TRBV6-6 and TRBJ1-6, with D maybe TRBD1 (6 bases). Trimming shortened V by 2 bases and J by 5 bases, and 13 bases separated the two germline ends. The CDR3 runs to 16 residues. Germline V gives CDR1 MNHNY, CDR2 SVGAGI (reference sequence). The chain's CDR3 is CASSYGGARHNSPLHF. Here the CDR3 DNA reads TGTGCCAGCAGTTACGGGGGGGCGAGGCATAATTCACCCCTCCACTTT.

The sample holds a few counts of this clonotype. CDR3 DNA sequence: TGTGCCAGCAGCTTAGATACAGGGGGTAACTATGGCTACACCTTC. It translates to CASSLDTGGNYGYTF. The gene calls are TRBV7-9 and TRBJ1-2; 8 bases are shared with TRBD1. V shed 1 base, J shed 1 base, and the junction held 2 bases outside the gene matches. CDR1 SEHNR and CDR2 FQNEAQ come from the germline V gene (reference sequence). There are 15 residues in the CDR3.

Ten or more counts support this clonotype. The gene calls are TRBV11-3 and TRBJ2-3, with TRBD1 as a possible D gene (6 bases). The V end lost 4 bases, the J end lost 2 bases, and 10 bases lay between the germline ends. CDR1 SGHNT and CDR2 YENEEA come from the germline V gene. The CDR3 has 14 amino acids. The CDR3 reads CASSSQGNTDTQYF. CDR3 coding DNA: TGTGCCAGCAGCTCCCAGGGGAACACAGATACGCAGTATTTT.

This clonotype has a handful of counts. The CDR3, as DNA: TGTGCCAGCAGCTCCCGGGACAGGGGCGATAATGAAAAACTGTTTTTT. The encoded protein is CASSSRDRGDNEKLFF. V usage is TRBV9 and J usage is TRBJ1-4, with 10 nucleotides matching TRBD1. The germline CDR1 and CDR2 sequences are SGDLS and YYNGEE. The CDR3 runs to 16 residues. V shed 4 bases and J 4 bases; nucleotides not matched to a gene: 7. Full variable domain (missing parts from reference TRBV9 and TRBJ1-4): DSGVTQTPKHLITATGQRVTLRCSPRSGDLSVYWYQQSLDQGLQFLIQYYNGEERAKGNILERFSAQQFPDLHSELNLSSLELGDSALYFCASSSRDRGDNEKLFFGSGTQLSVL.

V and J are TRBV20-1 and TRBJ2-3; D not certain. In germline, CDR1 is DFQATT, CDR2 SNEGSKA (reference sequence). The CDR3 loop spans 15 amino acids. Trimming removed 0 bases at V and 0 bases at J, with 10 bases between. DNA for the CDR3: TGCAGTGCTAGAGATCCTTTACGCAGCACAGATACGCAGTATTTT. Residues: CSARDPLRSTDTQYF.

CDR3 in DNA: TGCGCCAGCACCGAAATCAGCTCCTACGAGCAGTACTTC. Its translation: CASTEISSYEQYF. The chain combines TRBV5-1 with TRBJ2-7; D unresolved. V lost 6 bases and J lost 0, with 10 bases in between. The CDR3 totals 13 residues. Germline loops: CDR1 SGHRS, CDR2 YFSETQ.

The chain links TRBV10-3 to TRBJ1-2, with 7 bases matching TRBD1. V was clipped by 3 bases and J by 2 bases; unmatched bases: 9. Germline CDR1 is ENHRY and CDR2 is SYGVKD. The CDR3 loop spans 16 amino acids. CDR3 bases: TGTGCCATCAGTGACAAGACGACAGGGCTGAACTATGGCTACACCTTC. Residues: CAISDKTTGLNYGYTF.

The chain recombines TRBV7-6 with TRBJ2-4; TRBD1 aligns across 8 bases. The CDR3 extends over 13 amino acids. Trimming removed 8 bases from V and 13 bases from J; junction bases left unmatched: 13. CDR1 SGHVS and CDR2 FNYEAQ come from the germline V gene. CDR3 nucleotides: TGTGCCAGCGGACAGGGCCCCTACAATGAGCAGTACTTC. Its protein is CASGQGPYNEQYF.

This sequence joins TRBV7-9 and TRBJ1-2, with TRBD1 matching over 8 bases. The J segment lost 6 bases and the V segment lost 5 bases, leaving 11 bases of the junction unmatched. This CDR3 is built from 15 residues. The germline gives CDR1 SEHNR, CDR2 FQNEAQ (reference sequence). This chain's CDR3 is CASSTSGGWLDGYTF. CDR3 in DNA: TGTGCCAGCAGCACATCAGGGGGCTGGTTGGATGGCTACACCTTC.